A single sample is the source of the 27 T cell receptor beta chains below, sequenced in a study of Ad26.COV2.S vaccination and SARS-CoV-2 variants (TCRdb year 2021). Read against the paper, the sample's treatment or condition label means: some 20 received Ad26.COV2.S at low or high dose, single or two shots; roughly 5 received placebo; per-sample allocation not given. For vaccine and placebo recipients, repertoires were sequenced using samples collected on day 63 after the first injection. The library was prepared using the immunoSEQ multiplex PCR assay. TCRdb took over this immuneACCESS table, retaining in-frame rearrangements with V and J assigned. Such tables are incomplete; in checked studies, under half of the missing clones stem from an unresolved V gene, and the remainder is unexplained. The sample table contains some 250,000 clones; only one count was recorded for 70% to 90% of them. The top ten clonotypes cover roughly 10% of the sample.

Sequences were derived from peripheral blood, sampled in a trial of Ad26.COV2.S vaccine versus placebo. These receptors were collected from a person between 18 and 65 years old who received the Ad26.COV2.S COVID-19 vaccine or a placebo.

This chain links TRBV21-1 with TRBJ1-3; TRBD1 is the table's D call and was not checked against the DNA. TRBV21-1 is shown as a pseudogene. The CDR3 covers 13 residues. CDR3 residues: CASSIRSGNTIYF. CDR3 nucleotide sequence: TGTGCCAGCAGCATCAGGTCTGGAAACACCATATATTTT.

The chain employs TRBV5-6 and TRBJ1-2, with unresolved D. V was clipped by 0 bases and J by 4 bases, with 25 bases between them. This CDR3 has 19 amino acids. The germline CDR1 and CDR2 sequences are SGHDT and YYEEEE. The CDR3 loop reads CASSLGESGEWIGFYGYTF. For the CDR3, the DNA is TGTGCCAGCAGCTTGGGGGAATCTGGTGAGTGGATAGGGTTCTATGGCTACACCTTC.

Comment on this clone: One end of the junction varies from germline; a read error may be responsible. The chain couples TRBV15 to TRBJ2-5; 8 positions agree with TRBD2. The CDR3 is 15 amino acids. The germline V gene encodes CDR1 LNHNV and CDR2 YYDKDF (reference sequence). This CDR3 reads CVTSRGGLAGETQYF. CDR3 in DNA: TGTGTCACCAGCAGGGGAGGACTAGCTGGGGAGACCCAGTACTTC.

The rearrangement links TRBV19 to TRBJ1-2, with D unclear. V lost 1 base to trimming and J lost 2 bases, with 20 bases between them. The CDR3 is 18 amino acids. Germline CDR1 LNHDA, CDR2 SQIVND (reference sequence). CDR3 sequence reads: CASSIASPLMGANYGYTF. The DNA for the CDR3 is TGTGCCAGTAGTATAGCGTCCCCTTTAATGGGAGCGAACTATGGCTACACCTTC.

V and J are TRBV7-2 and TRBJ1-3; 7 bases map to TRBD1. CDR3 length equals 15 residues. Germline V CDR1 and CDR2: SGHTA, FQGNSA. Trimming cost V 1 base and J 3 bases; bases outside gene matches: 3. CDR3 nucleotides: TGTGCCAGCAGCTTAGTCGCAGGGGGTGGAAACACCATATATTTT. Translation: CASSLVAGGGNTIYF.

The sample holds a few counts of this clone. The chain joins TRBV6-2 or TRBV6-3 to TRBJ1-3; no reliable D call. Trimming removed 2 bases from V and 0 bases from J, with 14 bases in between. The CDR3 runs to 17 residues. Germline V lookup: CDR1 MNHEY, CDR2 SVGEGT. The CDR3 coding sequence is TGTGCCAGCAGTTACGCGATAGGAGAGCTCTCTGGAAACACCATATATTTT. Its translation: CASSYAIGELSGNTIYF.

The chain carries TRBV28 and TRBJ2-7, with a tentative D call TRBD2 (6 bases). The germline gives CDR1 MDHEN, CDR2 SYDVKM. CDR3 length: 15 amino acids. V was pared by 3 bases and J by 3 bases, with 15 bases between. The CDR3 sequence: CASSLTPGLSYEQYF. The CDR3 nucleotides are TGTGCCAGCAGTTTGACCCCGGGACTGAGCTACGAGCAGTACTTC.

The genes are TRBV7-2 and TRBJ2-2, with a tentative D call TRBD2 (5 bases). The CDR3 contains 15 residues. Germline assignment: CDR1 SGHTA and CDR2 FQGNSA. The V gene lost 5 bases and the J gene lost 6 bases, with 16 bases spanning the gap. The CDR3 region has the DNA TGTGCCAGCAGCCCACGGGCTAGCCTCGCCGGGGAGCTGTTTTTT. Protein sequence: CASSPRASLAGELFF.

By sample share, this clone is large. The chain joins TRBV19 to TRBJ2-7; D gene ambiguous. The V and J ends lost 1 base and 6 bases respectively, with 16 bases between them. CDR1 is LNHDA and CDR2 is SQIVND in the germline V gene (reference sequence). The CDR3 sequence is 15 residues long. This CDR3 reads CASSIGFRAHFEQYF. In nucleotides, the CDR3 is TGTGCCAGTAGTATAGGATTCCGGGCACATTTCGAGCAGTACTTC.

CDR3 DNA sequence: TGCGCCAGCAGGCTGGGGGGCTCGGGTACCGGGGAGCTGTTTTTT. The encoded protein is CASRLGGSGTGELFF. This sequence joins TRBV5-1 and TRBJ2-2; D is perhaps TRBD1 or TRBD2 (6 bases each). The CDR3 is 15 residues long. V shed 5 bases and J shed 5 bases, with 16 bases lying between them. The germline V gene encodes CDR1 SGHRS and CDR2 YFSETQ.

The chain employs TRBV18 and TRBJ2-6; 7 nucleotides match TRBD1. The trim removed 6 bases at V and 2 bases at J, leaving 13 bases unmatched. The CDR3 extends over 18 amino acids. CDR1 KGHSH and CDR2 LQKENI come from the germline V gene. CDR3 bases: TGTGCCAGCTCTCTTGGACAGGCTGCGGTCCCTGGGGCCAACGTCCTGACTTTC. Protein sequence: CASSLGQAAVPGANVLTF. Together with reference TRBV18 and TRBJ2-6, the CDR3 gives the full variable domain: NAGVMQNPRHLVRRRGQEARLRCSPMKGHSHVYWYRQLPEEGLKFMVYLQKENIIDESGMPKERFSAEFPKEGPSILRIQQVVRGDSAAYFCASSLGQAAVPGANVLTFGAGSRLTVL.

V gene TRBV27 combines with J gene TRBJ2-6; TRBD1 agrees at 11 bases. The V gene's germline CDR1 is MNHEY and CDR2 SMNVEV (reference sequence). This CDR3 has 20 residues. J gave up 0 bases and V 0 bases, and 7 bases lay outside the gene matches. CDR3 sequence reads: CASSLSGTGGPNSGANVLTF. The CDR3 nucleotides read TGTGCCAGCAGTTTATCGGGGACAGGGGGTCCCAACTCTGGGGCCAACGTCCTGACTTTC.

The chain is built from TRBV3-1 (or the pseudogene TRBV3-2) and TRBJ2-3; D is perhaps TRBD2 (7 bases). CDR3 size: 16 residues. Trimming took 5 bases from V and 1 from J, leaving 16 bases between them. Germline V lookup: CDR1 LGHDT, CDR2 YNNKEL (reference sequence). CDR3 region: CASSDLRGLGTDTQYF. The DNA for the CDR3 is TGTGCCAGCAGCGATCTGCGGGGGCTCGGCACAGATACGCAGTATTTT.

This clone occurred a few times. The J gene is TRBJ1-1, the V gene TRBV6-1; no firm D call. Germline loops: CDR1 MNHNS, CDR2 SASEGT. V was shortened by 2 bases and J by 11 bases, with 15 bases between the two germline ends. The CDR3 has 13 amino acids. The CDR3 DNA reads TGTGCCAGCAGTGAAAGGTCCAGTCGGTGGGCTTTCTTT. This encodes CASSERSSRWAFF.

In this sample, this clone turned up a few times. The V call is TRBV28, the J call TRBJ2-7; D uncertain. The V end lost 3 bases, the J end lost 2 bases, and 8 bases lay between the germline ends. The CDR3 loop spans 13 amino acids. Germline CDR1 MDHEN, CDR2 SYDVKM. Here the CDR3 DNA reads TGTGCCAGCAGTTTGGGCAGCACCTACGAGCAGTACTTC. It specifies CASSLGSTYEQYF.

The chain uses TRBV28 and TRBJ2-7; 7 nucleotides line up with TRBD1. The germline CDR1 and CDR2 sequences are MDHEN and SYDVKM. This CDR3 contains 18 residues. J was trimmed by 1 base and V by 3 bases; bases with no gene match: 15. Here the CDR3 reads CASSFKRGYRGHSYEQYF. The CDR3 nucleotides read TGTGCCAGCAGTTTTAAACGCGGCTACAGGGGACATTCCTACGAGCAGTACTTC.

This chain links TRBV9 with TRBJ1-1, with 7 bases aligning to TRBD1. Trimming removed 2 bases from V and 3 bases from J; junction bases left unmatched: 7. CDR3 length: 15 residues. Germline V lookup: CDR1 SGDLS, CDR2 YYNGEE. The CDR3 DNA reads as TGTGCCAGCAGCGTTACAGGGGAGGGGTACACTGAAGCTTTCTTT. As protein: CASSVTGEGYTEAFF.

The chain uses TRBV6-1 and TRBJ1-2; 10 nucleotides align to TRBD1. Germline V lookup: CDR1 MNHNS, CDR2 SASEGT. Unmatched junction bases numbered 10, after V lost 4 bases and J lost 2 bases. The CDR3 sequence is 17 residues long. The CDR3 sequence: CASSVGGDRGFNYGYTF. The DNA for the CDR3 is TGTGCCAGCAGTGTTGGAGGGGACAGGGGATTCAACTATGGCTACACCTTC.

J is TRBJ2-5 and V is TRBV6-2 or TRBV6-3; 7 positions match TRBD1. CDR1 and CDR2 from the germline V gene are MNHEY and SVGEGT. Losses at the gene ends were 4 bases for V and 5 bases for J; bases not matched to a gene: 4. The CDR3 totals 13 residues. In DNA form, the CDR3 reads TGTGCCAGCAGTTCGACAGGGACGGAGACCCAGTACTTC. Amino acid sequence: CASSSTGTETQYF.

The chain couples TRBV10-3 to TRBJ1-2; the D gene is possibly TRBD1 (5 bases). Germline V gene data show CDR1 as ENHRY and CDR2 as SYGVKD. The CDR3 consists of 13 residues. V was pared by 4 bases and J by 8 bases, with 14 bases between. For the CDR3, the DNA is TGTGCCATCAGTGCTTCCGGGACTCGAGGCTACACCTTC. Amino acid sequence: CAISASGTRGYTF.

The CDR3 nucleotides read TGTGCCAGCAGTGAAACTAGCGGGGGACCCACAGATACGCAGTATTTT. Protein sequence: CASSETSGGPTDTQYF. This chain joins TRBV6-1 and TRBJ2-3; TRBD2 matches 11 bases. The germline gives CDR1 MNHNS, CDR2 SASEGT. Losses at the gene ends were 2 bases for V and 2 bases for J; bases not matched to a gene: 3. This CDR3 is 16 amino acids long.

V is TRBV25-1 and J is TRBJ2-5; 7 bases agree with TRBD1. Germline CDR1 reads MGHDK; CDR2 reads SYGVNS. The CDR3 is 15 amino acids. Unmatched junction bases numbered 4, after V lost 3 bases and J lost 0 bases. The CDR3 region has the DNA TGTGCCAGCAGTGAGACAGGGTCGTACCAAGAGACCCAGTACTTC. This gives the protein CASSETGSYQETQYF. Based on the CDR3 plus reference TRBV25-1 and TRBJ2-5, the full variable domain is EADIYQTPRYLVIGTGKKITLECSQTMGHDKMYWYQQDPGMELHLIHYSYGVNSTEKGDLSSESTVSRIRTEHFPLTLESARPSHTSQYLCASSETGSYQETQYFGPGTRLLVL.

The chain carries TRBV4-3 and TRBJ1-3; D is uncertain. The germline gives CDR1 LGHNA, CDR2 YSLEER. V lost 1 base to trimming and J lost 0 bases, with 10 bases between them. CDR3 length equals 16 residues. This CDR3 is CASSQALKSSGNTIYF. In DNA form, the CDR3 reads TGCGCCAGCAGCCAAGCCCTAAAGAGCTCTGGAAACACCATATATTTT.

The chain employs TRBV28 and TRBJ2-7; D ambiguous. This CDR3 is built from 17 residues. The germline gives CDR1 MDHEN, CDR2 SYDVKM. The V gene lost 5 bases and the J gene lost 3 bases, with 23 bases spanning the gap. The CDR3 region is CASSPPDEGPKNYEQYF. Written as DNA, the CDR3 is TGTGCCAGCAGTCCCCCCGACGAAGGACCAAAAAACTACGAGCAGTACTTC. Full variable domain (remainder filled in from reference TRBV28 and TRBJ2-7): DVKVTQSSRYLVKRTGEKVFLECVQDMDHENMFWYRQDPGLGLRLIYFSYDVKMKEKGDIPEGYSVSREKKERFSLILESASTNQTSMYLCASSPPDEGPKNYEQYFGPGTRLTVT.

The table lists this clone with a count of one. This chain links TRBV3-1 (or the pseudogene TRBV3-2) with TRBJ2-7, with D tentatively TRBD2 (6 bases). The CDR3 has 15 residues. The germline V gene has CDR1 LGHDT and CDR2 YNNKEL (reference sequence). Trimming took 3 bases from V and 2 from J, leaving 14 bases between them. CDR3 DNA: TGTGCCAGCAGCCAGACCCACGGGAGTCCCTACGAGCAGTACTTC. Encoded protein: CASSQTHGSPYEQYF.

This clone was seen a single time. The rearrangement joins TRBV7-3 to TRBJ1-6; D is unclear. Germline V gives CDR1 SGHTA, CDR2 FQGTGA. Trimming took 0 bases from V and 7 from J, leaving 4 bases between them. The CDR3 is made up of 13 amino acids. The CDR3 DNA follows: TGTGCCAGCAGCTTAACTCCAAATTCACCCCTCCACTTT. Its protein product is CASSLTPNSPLHF.

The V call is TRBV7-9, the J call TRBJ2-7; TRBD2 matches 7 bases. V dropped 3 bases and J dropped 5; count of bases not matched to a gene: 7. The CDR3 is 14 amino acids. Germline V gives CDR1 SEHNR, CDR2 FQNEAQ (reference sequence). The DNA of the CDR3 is TGTGCCAGCAGCTTCACCTTGGGGGGGGACGAGCAGTACTTC. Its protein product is CASSFTLGGDEQYF.